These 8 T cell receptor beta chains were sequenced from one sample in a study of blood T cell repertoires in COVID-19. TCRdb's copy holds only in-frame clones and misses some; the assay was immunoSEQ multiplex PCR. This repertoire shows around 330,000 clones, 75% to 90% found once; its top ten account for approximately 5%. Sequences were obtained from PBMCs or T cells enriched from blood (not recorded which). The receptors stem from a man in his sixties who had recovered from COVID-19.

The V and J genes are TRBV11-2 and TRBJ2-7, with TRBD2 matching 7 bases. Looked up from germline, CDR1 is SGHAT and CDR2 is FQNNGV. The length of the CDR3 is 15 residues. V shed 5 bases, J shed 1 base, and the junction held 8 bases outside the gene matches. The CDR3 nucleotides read TGTGCCAGCAGCCACGGCACTAGCGCGTCCTACGAGCAGTACTTC. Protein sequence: CASSHGTSASYEQYF.

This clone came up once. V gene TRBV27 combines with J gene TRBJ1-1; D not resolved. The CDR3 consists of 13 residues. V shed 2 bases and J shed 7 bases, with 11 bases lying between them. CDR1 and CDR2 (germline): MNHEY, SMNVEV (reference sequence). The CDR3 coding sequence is TGTGCCAGCAGTTTAACCCCCCGGGGTGAAGCTTTCTTT. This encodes CASSLTPRGEAFF.

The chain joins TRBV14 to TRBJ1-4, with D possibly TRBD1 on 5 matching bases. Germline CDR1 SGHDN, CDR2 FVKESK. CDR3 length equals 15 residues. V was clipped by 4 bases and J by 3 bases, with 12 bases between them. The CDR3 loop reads CASSRRQSSNEKLFF. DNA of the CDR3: TGTGCCAGCAGCCGAAGACAGTCGTCTAATGAAAAACTGTTTTTT.

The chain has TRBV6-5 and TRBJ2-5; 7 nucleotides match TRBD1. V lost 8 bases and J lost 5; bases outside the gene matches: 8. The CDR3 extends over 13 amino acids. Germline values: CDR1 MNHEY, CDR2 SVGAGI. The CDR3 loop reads CASVVGGYETQYF. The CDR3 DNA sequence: TGTGCCAGCGTAGTAGGGGGCTATGAGACCCAGTACTTC.

This CDR3 is CASSLGWTGPYEQYF. The CDR3 DNA is TGTGCCAGCAGCTTAGGTTGGACAGGGCCCTACGAGCAGTACTTC. The rearrangement uses TRBV7-9 and TRBJ2-7, with 8 bases identical to TRBD1. Germline values: CDR1 SEHNR, CDR2 FQNEAQ (reference sequence). The CDR3 is 15 amino acids. Germline trimming cut 1 base from V and 2 bases from J; bases unmatched to any gene: 4.

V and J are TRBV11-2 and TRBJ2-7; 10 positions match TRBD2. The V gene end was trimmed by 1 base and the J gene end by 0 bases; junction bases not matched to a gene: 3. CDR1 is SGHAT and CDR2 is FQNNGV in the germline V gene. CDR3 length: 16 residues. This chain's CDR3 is CASSLVASGGSYEQYF. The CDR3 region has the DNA TGTGCCAGCAGCTTAGTGGCTAGCGGGGGCTCCTACGAGCAGTACTTC.

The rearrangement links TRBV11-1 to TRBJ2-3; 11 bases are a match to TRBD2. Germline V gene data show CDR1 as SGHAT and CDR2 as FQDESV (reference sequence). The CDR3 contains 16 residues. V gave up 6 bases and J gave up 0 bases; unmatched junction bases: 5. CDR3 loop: CASRPIAGGSTDTQYF. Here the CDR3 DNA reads TGTGCCAGCAGACCTATAGCGGGAGGGAGCACAGATACGCAGTATTTT.

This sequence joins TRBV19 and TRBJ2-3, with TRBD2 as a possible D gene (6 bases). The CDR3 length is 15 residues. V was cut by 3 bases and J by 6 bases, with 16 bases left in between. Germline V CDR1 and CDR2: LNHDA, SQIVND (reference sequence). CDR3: CASSIRVAAADTQYF. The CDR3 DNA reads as TGTGCCAGTAGTATCCGCGTAGCGGCGGCTGATACGCAGTATTTT.